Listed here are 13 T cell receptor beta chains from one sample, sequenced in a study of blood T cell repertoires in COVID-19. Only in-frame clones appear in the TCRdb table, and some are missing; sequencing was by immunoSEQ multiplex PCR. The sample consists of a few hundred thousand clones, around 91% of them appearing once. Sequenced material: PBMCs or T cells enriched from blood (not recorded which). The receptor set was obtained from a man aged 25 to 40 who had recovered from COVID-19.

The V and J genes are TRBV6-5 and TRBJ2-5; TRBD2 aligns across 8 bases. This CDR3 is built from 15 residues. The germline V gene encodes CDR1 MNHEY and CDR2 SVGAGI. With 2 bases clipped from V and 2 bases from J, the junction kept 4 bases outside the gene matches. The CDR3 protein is CASSYDGRGQETQYF. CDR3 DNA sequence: TGTGCCAGCAGTTACGACGGGAGGGGGCAAGAGACCCAGTACTTC.

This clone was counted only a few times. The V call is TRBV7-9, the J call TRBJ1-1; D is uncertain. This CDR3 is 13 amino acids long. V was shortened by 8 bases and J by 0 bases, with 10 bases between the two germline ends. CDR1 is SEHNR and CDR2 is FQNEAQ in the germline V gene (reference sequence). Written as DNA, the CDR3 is TGTGCCAGCCTACACAGCATGAACACTGAAGCTTTCTTT. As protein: CASLHSMNTEAFF. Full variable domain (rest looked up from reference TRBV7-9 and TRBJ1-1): DTGVSQNPRHKITKRGQNVTFRCDPISEHNRLYWYRQTLGQGPEFLTYFQNEAQLEKSRLLSDRFSAERPKGSFSTLEIQRTEQGDSAMYLCASLHSMNTEAFFGQGTRLTVV.

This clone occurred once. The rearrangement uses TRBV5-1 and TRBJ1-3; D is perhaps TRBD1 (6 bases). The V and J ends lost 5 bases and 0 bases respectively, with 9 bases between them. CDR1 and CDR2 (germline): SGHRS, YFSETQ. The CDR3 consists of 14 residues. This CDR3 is CASSTGTSGNTIYF. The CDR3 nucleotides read TGCGCCAGCAGTACAGGGACCTCTGGAAACACCATATATTTT.

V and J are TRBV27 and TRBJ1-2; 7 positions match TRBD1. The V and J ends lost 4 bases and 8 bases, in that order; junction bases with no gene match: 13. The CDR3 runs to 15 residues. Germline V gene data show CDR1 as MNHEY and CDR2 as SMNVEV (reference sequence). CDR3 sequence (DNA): TGTGCCAGCAGTTCCTCGGCAGGGGGGCACCGGGGCTACACCTTC. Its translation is CASSSSAGGHRGYTF.

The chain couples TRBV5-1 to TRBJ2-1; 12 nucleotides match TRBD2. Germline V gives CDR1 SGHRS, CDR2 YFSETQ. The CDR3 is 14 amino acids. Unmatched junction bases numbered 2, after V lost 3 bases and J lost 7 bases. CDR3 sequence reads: CASSSSGRVNEQFF. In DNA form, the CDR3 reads TGCGCCAGCAGCTCTAGCGGGAGGGTAAATGAGCAGTTCTTC.

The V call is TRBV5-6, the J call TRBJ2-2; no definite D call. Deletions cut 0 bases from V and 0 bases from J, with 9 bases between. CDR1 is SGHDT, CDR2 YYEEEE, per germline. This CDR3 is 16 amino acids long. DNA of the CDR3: TGTGCCAGCAGCTTGGTTGGCAGCGCGAACACCGGGGAGCTGTTTTTT. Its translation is CASSLVGSANTGELFF.

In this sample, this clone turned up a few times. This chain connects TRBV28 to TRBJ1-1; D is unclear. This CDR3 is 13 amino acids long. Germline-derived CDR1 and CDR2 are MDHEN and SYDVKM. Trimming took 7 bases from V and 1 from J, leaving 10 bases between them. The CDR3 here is CASTQVANTEAFF. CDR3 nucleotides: TGTGCCAGCACCCAGGTCGCGAACACTGAAGCTTTCTTT. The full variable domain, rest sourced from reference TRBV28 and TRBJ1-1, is DVKVTQSSRYLVKRTGEKVFLECVQDMDHENMFWYRQDPGLGLRLIYFSYDVKMKEKGDIPEGYSVSREKKERFSLILESASTNQTSMYLCASTQVANTEAFFGQGTRLTVV.

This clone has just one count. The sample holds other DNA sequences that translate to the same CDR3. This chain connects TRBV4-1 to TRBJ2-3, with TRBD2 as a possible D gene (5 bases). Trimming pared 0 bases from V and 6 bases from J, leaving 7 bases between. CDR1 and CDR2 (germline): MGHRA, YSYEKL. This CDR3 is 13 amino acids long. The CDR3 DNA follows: TGCGCCAGCAGCCAAGATCGGGGTGATACGCAGTATTTT. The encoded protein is CASSQDRGDTQYF.

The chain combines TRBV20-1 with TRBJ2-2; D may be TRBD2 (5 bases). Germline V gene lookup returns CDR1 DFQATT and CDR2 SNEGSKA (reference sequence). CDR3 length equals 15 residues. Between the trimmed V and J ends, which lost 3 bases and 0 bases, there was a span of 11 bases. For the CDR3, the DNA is TGCAGTGCTAGTCGCCTAGCTGCGAACACCGGGGAGCTGTTTTTT. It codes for CSASRLAANTGELFF.

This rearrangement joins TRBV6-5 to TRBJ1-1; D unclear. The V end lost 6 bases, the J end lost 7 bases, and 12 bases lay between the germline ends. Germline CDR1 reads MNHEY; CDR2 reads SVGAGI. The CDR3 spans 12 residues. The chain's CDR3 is CASRIPEDEAFF. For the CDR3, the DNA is TGTGCCAGCAGGATCCCGGAGGATGAAGCTTTCTTT.

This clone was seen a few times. CDR3 coding DNA: TGTGCCAGCAGCCCCTCCCCCGGCGGGAGCTCCTACAATGAGCAGTTCTTC. This codes for CASSPSPGGSSYNEQFF. V gene TRBV7-3 combines with J gene TRBJ2-1; 7 positions agree with TRBD2. Germline V gene lookup returns CDR1 SGHTA and CDR2 FQGTGA. V dropped 5 bases and J dropped 0; count of bases not matched to a gene: 10. The CDR3 is made up of 17 amino acids.

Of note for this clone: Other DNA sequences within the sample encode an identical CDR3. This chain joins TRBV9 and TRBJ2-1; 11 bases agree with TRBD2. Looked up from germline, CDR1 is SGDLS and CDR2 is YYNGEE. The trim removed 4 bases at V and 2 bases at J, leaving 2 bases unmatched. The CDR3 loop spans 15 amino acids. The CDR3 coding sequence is TGTGCCAGCAGCACTAGCGGGAGCCCCTACAATGAGCAGTTCTTC. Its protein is CASSTSGSPYNEQFF.

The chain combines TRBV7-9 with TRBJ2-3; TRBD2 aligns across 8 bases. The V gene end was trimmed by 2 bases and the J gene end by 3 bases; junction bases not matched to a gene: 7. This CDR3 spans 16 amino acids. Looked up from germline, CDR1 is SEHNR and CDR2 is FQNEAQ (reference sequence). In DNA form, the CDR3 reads TGTGCCAGCAGCTTACTTGGACCTAGCGGGACAGATACGCAGTATTTT. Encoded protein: CASSLLGPSGTDTQYF. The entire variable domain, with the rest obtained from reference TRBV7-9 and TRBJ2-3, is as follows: DTGVSQNPRHKITKRGQNVTFRCDPISEHNRLYWYRQTLGQGPEFLTYFQNEAQLEKSRLLSDRFSAERPKGSFSTLEIQRTEQGDSAMYLCASSLLGPSGTDTQYFGPGTRLTVL.